The 2 T cell receptor beta chains listed next were all sequenced from one sample in a study of T cell responses to AZD1222 COVID-19 vaccine. Only in-frame clones appear in the TCRdb table, and some are missing; sequencing was by immunoSEQ multiplex PCR. The data show approximately 88,000 clones, roughly nine tenths seen once. This specimen consisted of peripheral blood, obtained 28 days after the second AZD1222 dose. The receptors were sampled from an adult who received the AZD1222 COVID-19 vaccine.

In this sample, this clone turned up a few times. V and J are TRBV29-1 and TRBJ2-5; no clear D. Germline loops: CDR1 SQVTM, CDR2 ANQGSEA. The length of the CDR3 is 12 residues. The V end lost 1 base, the J end lost 9 bases, and 12 bases lay between the germline ends. Here the CDR3 reads CSVEGYETAQYF. The CDR3 coding sequence is TGCAGCGTTGAAGGCTACGAGACCGCCCAGTACTTC.

The genes are TRBV5-1 and TRBJ2-3; TRBD1 or TRBD2 may be the D gene (5 bases each). Trimming stripped 0 bases from V and 0 bases from J, with 11 bases between. This CDR3 spans 16 amino acids. Germline V gene data show CDR1 as SGHRS and CDR2 as YFSETQ. The CDR3: CASSLAGTLSTDTQYF. The DNA for the CDR3 is TGCGCCAGCAGCTTGGCGGGGACCCTGAGCACAGATACGCAGTATTTT.